This section outlines one TCR beta chain sequence together with its context. Its matching antigen is unknown. PCR employed 60 Vbeta and 13 Jbeta primers. The data were produced by immunoSEQ multiplex PCR, yet TCRdb's version contains in-frame clones alone and is incomplete. The sample shows about 120,000 clones, approximately 76% of them seen only once. V lost 4 bases to trimming and J lost 5 bases; unmatched junction nucleotides: 7. The CDR3 extends over 15 amino acids. Germline V lookup: CDR1 SGHNT, CDR2 YYREEE (reference sequence). The data are from a study of cytomegalovirus exposure and HLA in healthy donors. Study findings and constraints: Roughly uniform sequencing depth across donors was assumed, possibly incorrectly. TRBV6-2, TRBV6-3 and other indistinguishable V segments were excluded. Productive status was seen about 90% or about 30% of the time for most TCR beta V segments in an earlier analysis. Later analysis placed DRB1 highest and HLA-C lowest in TCR association rates, which differed by HLA locus.

The clonotype was recovered from a man in his 60s in good health and CMV-seropositive. This sequence joins TRBV5-4 and TRBJ2-5; 11 bases map to TRBD1. The material sequenced was PBMCs. CDR3 DNA sequence: TGTGCCAGCAGCACCGGACAGGGGGCGGGGGAGACCCAGTACTTC. This translates into CASSTGQGAGETQYF.